The sequence of this T cell receptor beta chain was determined in a study of T-cell memory formation after mild COVID-19 (TCRdb year 2021). Study-level background: TCR sequence clusters from the two donors were largely donor specific. Two young, previously healthy adult volunteers made up the cohort, one male and one female. In two donors, T-cell clones that expanded and contracted after mild COVID-19 were followed by sequencing TCRalpha and TCRbeta repertoires longitudinally. What the study reported, not specific to this receptor: Clones that contracted from day 15 to 85 showed balanced CD4/CD8 phenotypes, whereas a second wave of clones that expanded from day 15 to 37 leaned towards CD4+. Only a couple of mild cases were covered by the study, and larger cohorts that include severe cases with pre-infection samples were considered necessary. Some responding clones were detected in pre-infection memory, suggesting pre-existing cross-reactive memory T cells joined the SARS-CoV-2 response. Whether the second-wave clones peaking on day 37 were SARS-CoV-2 specific was not confirmed. Contracting CD4+ clones turned up mainly in the CM and EM memory subsets, whereas EMRA was where CD8+ clones were enriched.

TCRdb records Illumina NovaSeq 6000 as the sequencer. TCRalpha and TCRbeta cDNA libraries were built by 5'RACE with constant-segment primers, adding sample barcodes and unique molecular identifiers. RNA was extracted from every sample with Trizol reagent. Amplification of the libraries took two PCR steps, and the second step added a second sample barcode plus Illumina TruSeq adapters. Sequencing of libraries was performed on an Illumina NovaSeq with 2 x 150 bp paired-end reads. As for the original processing: Demultiplexing of reads and collapsing into UMI-guided consensus sequences were performed with migec v1.2.7. Using mixcr v2.1.11, the UMI consensuses were aligned to TRA and TRB V and J templates and assembled into clonotypes. A clonotype was counted as expanded or contracted only when both edgeR and NoisET called the clonotype significant, with the noise models trained on biological replicates. For edgeR calls, the thresholds were a false discovery rate-adjusted p below 0.01 and a log2 fold-change of 1. As an exploratory analysis of dynamics, max-normalized trajectories of the 1000 most abundant clonotypes were examined with PCA combined with hierarchical clustering. Separately sequenced CD4+ and CD8+ repertoires were used to assign the CD4 or CD8 phenotype of responding clones. In-frame beta chains were kept once TCRdb had trimmed the public reads at Q25 with fastp and called clones with MiXCR. CDR3 protein sequences are deduplicated, and each keeps its most common genes and DNA. TCRdb's processing, not the study's, gives the V and J calls here. Across this sample there are about 350,000 distinct CDR3 sequences, with approximately 13% seen only once. The leading ten clones occupy 22% of the sample.

PBMCs were isolated by Ficoll-Paque density gradient centrifugation. There are many counts of this clonotype. Its antigen is not yet known. The record has no base qualities; no much larger clone is one base away. The material sequenced was PBMCs or a T cell subset sorted from them (not recorded which). This sequence was found in a man between 18 and 29 years old who had mild COVID-19 (a few samples of this study predate the infection). The sample titles of this study are shuffled in the database, so cell type and time point are left out; the donor was told from shared clones.

This receptor carries the CDR3 CASSFGRANTEAFF. The DNA reads as follows: TGTGCCAGCAGTTTTGGCAGGGCGAACACTGAAGCTTTCTTT. The chain joins TRBV27 to TRBJ1-1; D gene: possibly TRBD1, on 5 matching bases. CDR1 MNHEY and CDR2 SMNVEV are derived from the germline V gene (reference sequence). Reading from cysteine to phenylalanine, the CDR3 counts 14 amino acids. Only the CDR3 region is kept as DNA, spanning 42 bases read in frame from base 1. V and J lose 3 bases and 1 base, and a span of 9 bases separates them.